Below, 16 T cell receptor beta chains from the same sample are listed, as sequenced in a study of STAT5B mutations in CD4+ large granular lymphocyte leukemia. The table came from immunoSEQ multiplex PCR; TCRdb's copy has only in-frame clones and leaves some out. Of some 32,000 clones in the sample, around 81% were seen once. Sequenced sample: CD4+ T cells from blood buffy coats. The receptor set was obtained from a human donor in good health.

This clone was seen a single time. Written as DNA, the CDR3 is TGTGCCAGCTCACTTATGGGCAATCAGGTATCCTCTCCCGAAGCTGAAGCTTTCTTT. It yields the protein CASSLMGNQVSSPEAEAFF. The J gene is TRBJ1-1, the V gene TRBV18; D unclear. The CDR3 covers 19 residues. Trimming removed 4 bases from V and 6 bases from J, with 30 bases in between. Per the germline V gene, CDR1 is KGHSH and CDR2 is LQKENI.

This clone has a single count. The genes are TRBV4-1 and TRBJ2-3, with 10 bases identical to TRBD1. V lost 4 bases to trimming and J lost 3 bases; unmatched junction nucleotides: 4. The germline V gene has CDR1 MGHRA and CDR2 YSYEKL. This CDR3 is 15 amino acids long. DNA of the CDR3: TGCGCCAGCAGCCGAGGGGGACAGGGGACAGATACGCAGTATTTT. Amino acids: CASSRGGQGTDTQYF.

The chain couples TRBV9 to TRBJ2-7, with 9 bases that match TRBD2. The CDR3 is 16 residues long. Germline V CDR1 and CDR2: SGDLS, YYNGEE. Trimming at V came to 0 bases and at J to 3 bases, leaving 7 bases not matched to a gene. The CDR3 protein is CASSVATGSGSYEQYF. Here the CDR3 DNA reads TGTGCCAGCAGCGTAGCTACGGGTAGCGGGAGCTACGAGCAGTACTTC.

The V call is TRBV29-1, the J call TRBJ2-3; D is unclear. There are 14 residues in the CDR3. Germline V CDR1 and CDR2: SQVTM, ANQGSEA. V was trimmed by 6 bases and J by 0 bases, leaving 13 bases between them. The DNA for the CDR3 is TGCAGCGTACTGCCACAGCCTAGCACAGATACGCAGTATTTT. Translated: CSVLPQPSTDTQYF.

A single count supports this clone. The chain carries TRBV28 and TRBJ2-7, with D perhaps TRBD1 or TRBD2 (5 bases each). Trimming took off 7 bases at V and 6 bases at J, with 10 bases between the two ends. The CDR3 is 11 amino acids. Per the germline V gene, CDR1 is MDHEN and CDR2 is SYDVKM. CDR3 DNA sequence: TGTGCCAGCAAGGGACCACGCGAGCAGTACTTC. This encodes CASKGPREQYF.

The gene calls are TRBV7-9 and TRBJ2-5; 7 bases fit TRBD2. J was trimmed by 1 base and V by 4 bases; bases with no gene match: 0. The CDR3 loop spans 13 amino acids. Germline V gene sequence: CDR1 SEHNR, CDR2 FQNEAQ (reference sequence). The CDR3 DNA reads TGTGCCAGCAGCTCGGGAGGCCAAGAGACCCAGTACTTC. Translation gives CASSSGGQETQYF.

This sequence joins TRBV30 and TRBJ2-7, with D unresolved. The V end lost 1 base, the J end lost 7 bases, and 8 bases lay between the germline ends. The CDR3 is 11 residues long. Germline CDR1 is GTSNPN and CDR2 is SVGIG (reference sequence). CDR3 coding DNA: TGTGCCTGGAGTGCATTGGGAGAGCAGTACTTC. It yields the protein CAWSALGEQYF. The variable domain in full, with the rest retrieved from reference TRBV30 and TRBJ2-7, is SQTIHQWPATLVQPVGSPLSLECTVEGTSNPNLYWYRQAAGRGLQLLFYSVGIGQISSEVPQNLSASRPQDRQFILSSKKLLLSDSGFYLCAWSALGEQYFGPGTRLTVT.

V usage is TRBV30 and J usage is TRBJ1-6; maybe TRBD1 (5 bases). Germline V CDR1 and CDR2: GTSNPN, SVGIG (reference sequence). The CDR3 contains 14 residues. The V gene lost 0 bases and the J gene lost 10 bases, with 13 bases spanning the gap. DNA of the CDR3: TGTGCCTGGAGTGTAGGGCAGGGAAGATCACCCCTCCACTTT. It translates to CAWSVGQGRSPLHF.

About this clone: The junction departs from germline at one end; a sequencing error may be responsible. The chain uses TRBV7-2 and TRBJ2-5, with D possibly TRBD2 on 5 matching bases. Germline V gives CDR1 SGHTA, CDR2 FQGNSA. The CDR3 sequence is 14 residues long. The CDR3 here is CAGSLARNQETQYF. For the CDR3, the DNA is TGTGCCGGCAGCTTAGCGCGAAACCAGGAGACCCAGTACTTC.

The chain couples TRBV4-3 to TRBJ2-5, with 9 bases identical to TRBD1. V was pared by 4 bases and J by 5 bases, with 2 bases of the junction left unmatched. There are 13 residues in the CDR3. The germline gives CDR1 LGHNA, CDR2 YSLEER. The CDR3 DNA reads as TGCGCCAGCAGCCGGGACAGGGCGGAGACCCAGTACTTC. Encoded protein: CASSRDRAETQYF.

The chain recombines TRBV19 with TRBJ1-2; 7 nucleotides agree with TRBD1. Germline trimming cut 4 bases from V and 2 bases from J; bases unmatched to any gene: 1. Germline CDR1 and CDR2: LNHDA and SQIVND (reference sequence). The CDR3 consists of 13 residues. CDR3 protein: CASSKQGNYGYTF. For the CDR3, the DNA is TGTGCCAGTAGTAAACAGGGGAACTATGGCTACACCTTC.

V gene TRBV6-6 combines with J gene TRBJ1-5, with D unresolved. Trimming cost V 5 bases and J 3 bases, with 11 bases left between them. This CDR3 contains 14 residues. The germline V gene encodes CDR1 MNHNY and CDR2 SVGAGI (reference sequence). DNA for the CDR3: TGTGCCAGCAGTCCCGACACCCTCAATCAGCCCCAGCATTTT. Encoded protein: CASSPDTLNQPQHF.

This clone was picked up a small number of times. The gene calls are TRBV27 and TRBJ2-7; 12 bases fit TRBD2. J gave up 5 bases and V 6 bases, and 5 bases lay outside the gene matches. The length of the CDR3 is 14 residues. Germline V gene data show CDR1 as MNHEY and CDR2 as SMNVEV (reference sequence). CDR3 DNA: TGTGCCAGCAGATCTAGCGGGAGGGAAGACGAGCAGTACTTC. The encoded protein is CASRSSGREDEQYF.

The chain has TRBV5-1 and TRBJ2-1; D assignment may be TRBD1 or TRBD2 (6 bases each). The V and J ends lost 4 bases and 3 bases respectively, with 17 bases between them. The germline V gene encodes CDR1 SGHRS and CDR2 YFSETQ. The CDR3 has 16 residues. This CDR3 is CASSRGDGGGYNEQFF. CDR3 nucleotides: TGCGCCAGCAGCAGGGGGGACGGAGGAGGCTACAATGAGCAGTTCTTC.

The chain employs TRBV27 and TRBJ1-2; D call uncertain. Trimming shortened V by 10 bases and J by 6 bases, and 18 bases separated the two germline ends. The CDR3 loop spans 13 amino acids. Germline loops: CDR1 MNHEY, CDR2 SMNVEV (reference sequence). This CDR3 reads CATHKFGLHGYTF. DNA for the CDR3: TGTGCCACCCATAAGTTCGGGCTGCATGGCTACACCTTC.

This chain joins TRBV2 and TRBJ2-2; 10 positions match TRBD2. V shed 4 bases, J shed 5 bases, and the junction held 4 bases outside the gene matches. The length of the CDR3 is 15 residues. Per germline, CDR1 SNHLY and CDR2 FYNNEI. The CDR3 sequence is CASSGTSGSTGELFF. The CDR3 DNA is TGTGCCAGCAGTGGGACTAGCGGATCTACCGGGGAGCTGTTTTTT.